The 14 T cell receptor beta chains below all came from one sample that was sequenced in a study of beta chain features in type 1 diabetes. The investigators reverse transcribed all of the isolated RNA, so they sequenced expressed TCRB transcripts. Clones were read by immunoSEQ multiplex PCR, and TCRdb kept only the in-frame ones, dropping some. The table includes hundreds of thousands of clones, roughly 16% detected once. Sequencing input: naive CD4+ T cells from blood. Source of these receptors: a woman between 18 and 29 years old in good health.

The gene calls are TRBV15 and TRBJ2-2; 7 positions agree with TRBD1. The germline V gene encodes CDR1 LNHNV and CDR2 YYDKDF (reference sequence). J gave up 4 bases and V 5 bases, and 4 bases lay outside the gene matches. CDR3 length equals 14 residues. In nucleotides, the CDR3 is TGTGCCACCAGCCGGGACAGAACCACCGGGGAGCTGTTTTTT. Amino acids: CATSRDRTTGELFF.

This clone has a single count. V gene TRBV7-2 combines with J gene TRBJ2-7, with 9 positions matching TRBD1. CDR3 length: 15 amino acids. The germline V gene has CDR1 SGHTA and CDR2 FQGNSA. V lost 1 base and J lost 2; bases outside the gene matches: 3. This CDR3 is CASSLVQGAAYEQYF. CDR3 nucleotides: TGTGCCAGCAGCTTAGTACAGGGGGCGGCCTACGAGCAGTACTTC.

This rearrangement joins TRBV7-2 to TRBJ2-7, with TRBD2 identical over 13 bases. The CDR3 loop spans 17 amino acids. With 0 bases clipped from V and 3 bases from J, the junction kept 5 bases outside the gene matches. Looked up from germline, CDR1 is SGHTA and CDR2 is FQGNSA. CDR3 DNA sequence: TGTGCCAGCAGCTTAGCGCCCGGGACTAGCGGGGACTACGAGCAGTACTTC. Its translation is CASSLAPGTSGDYEQYF. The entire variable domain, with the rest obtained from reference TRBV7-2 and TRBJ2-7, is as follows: GAGVSQSPSNKVTEKGKDVELRCDPISGHTALYWYRQSLGQGLEFLIYFQGNSAPDKSGLPSDRFSAERTGGSVSTLTIQRTQQEDSAVYLCASSLAPGTSGDYEQYFGPGTRLTVT.

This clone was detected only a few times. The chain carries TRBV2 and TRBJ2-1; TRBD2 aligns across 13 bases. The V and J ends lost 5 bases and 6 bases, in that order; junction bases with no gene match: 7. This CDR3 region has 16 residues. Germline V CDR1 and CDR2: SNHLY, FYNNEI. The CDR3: CASSPTTSGRLNEQFF. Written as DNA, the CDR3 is TGTGCCAGCAGTCCTACGACTAGCGGGAGGCTCAATGAGCAGTTCTTC.

DNA of the CDR3: TGCGCCAGCAGCTTGGTGTCAGTAGGGACAGGGCTTCGGGATACGCAGTATTTT. Residues: CASSLVSVGTGLRDTQYF. The rearrangement links TRBV5-1 to TRBJ2-3; 9 bases are a match to TRBD1. The CDR3 spans 18 residues. V gave up 0 bases and J gave up 6 bases; unmatched junction bases: 14. Germline CDR1 and CDR2: SGHRS and YFSETQ.

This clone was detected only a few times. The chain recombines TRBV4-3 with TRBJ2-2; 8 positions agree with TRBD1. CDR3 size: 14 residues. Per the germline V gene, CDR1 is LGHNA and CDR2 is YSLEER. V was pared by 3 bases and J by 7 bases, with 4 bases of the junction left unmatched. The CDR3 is CASSHRTGLGELFF. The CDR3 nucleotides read TGCGCCAGCAGCCACAGGACAGGGCTCGGGGAGCTGTTTTTT.

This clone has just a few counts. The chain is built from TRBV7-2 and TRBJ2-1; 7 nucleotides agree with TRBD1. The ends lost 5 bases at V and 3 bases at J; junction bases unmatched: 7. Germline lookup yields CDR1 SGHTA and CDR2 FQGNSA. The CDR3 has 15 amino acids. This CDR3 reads CASSEVGTDYNEQFF. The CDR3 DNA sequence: TGTGCCAGCAGCGAAGTGGGGACAGACTACAATGAGCAGTTCTTC.

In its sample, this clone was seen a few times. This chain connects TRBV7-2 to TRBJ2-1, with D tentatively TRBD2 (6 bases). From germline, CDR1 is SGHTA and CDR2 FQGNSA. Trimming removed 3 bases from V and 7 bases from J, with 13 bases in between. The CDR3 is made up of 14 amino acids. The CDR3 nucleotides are TGTGCCAGCAGCTTCGGGGGAGCCAGGAATGAGCAGTTCTTC. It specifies CASSFGGARNEQFF.

CDR3 residues: CASSLLDRDGVDRKLFF. The CDR3, as DNA: TGTGCCAGCAGCTTACTGGACAGGGACGGGGTTGATCGGAAACTGTTTTTT. V is TRBV7-3 and J is TRBJ1-4, with 8 bases lining up with TRBD1. CDR3 length equals 17 residues. With V trimmed by 2 bases and J by 11 bases, 16 bases remained unmatched. In germline, CDR1 is SGHTA, CDR2 FQGTGA.

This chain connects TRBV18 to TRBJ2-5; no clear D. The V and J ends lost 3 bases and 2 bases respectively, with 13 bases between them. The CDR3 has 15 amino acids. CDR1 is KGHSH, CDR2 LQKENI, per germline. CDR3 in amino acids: CASSPKETLQETQYF. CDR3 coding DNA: TGTGCCAGCTCACCCAAGGAGACTTTACAAGAGACCCAGTACTTC.

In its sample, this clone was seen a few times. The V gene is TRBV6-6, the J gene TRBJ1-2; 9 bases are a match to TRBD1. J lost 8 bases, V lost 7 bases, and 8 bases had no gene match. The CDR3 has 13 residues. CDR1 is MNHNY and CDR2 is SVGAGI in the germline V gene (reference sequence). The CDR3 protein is CASIGQGMGGYTF. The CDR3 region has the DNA TGTGCCAGCATCGGACAGGGGATGGGAGGCTACACCTTC.

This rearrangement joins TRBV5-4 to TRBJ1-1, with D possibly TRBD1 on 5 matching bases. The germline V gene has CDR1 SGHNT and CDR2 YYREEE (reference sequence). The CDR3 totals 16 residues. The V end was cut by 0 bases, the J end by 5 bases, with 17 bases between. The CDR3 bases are TGTGCCAGCAGCTTGGACCCGCCCAGGGTTGGAACTGAAGCTTTCTTT. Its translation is CASSLDPPRVGTEAFF.

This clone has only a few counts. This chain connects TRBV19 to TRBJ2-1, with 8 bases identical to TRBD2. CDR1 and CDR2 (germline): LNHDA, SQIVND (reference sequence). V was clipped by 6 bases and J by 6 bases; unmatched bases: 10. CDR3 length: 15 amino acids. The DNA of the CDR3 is TGTGCCAGTAGACCAGTAGCGGGATTTTTCAATGAGCAGTTCTTC. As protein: CASRPVAGFFNEQFF.

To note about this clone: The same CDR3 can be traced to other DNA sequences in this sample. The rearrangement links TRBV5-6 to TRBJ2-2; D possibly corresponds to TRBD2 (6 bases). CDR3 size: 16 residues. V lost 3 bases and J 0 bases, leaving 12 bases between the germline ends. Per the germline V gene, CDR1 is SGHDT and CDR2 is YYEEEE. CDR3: CASSWLGGANTGELFF. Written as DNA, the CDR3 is TGTGCCAGCAGCTGGTTGGGCGGGGCGAACACCGGGGAGCTGTTTTTT.